Included here is one T cell receptor (beta chain) sequence, with context. The sample comes from a study of blood T cell repertoires in COVID-19. Study-level information: PBMCs, B-cell-depleted T cells, or T cells provided the cDNA or gDNA that made up the material.

V was clipped by 2 bases and J by 9 bases, with 31 bases between them. The CDR3 length is 20 residues. The germline V gene has CDR1 MNHNS and CDR2 SASEGT. Original data processing: It was from reference gene primer amplification that nucleated cell counts were estimated. Only in-frame clones appear in the TCRdb table, and some are missing; sequencing was by immunoSEQ multiplex PCR. For V, J and clone size, that table is used; D and trimming come from the DNA. The sample consists of 50,000 to 80,000 clones, around 89% of them appearing once. The sample comprised PBMCs or T cells enriched from blood (not recorded which). The clonotype was recovered from a woman in her forties who had recovered from COVID-19. J is TRBJ1-4 and V is TRBV6-1; no reliable D call. CDR3 residues: CASSELEAYEGSFSGKKLFF. CDR3 DNA sequence: TGTGCCAGCAGTGAACTCGAAGCATATGAGGGTTCCTTCTCGGGGAAAAAACTGTTTTTT.